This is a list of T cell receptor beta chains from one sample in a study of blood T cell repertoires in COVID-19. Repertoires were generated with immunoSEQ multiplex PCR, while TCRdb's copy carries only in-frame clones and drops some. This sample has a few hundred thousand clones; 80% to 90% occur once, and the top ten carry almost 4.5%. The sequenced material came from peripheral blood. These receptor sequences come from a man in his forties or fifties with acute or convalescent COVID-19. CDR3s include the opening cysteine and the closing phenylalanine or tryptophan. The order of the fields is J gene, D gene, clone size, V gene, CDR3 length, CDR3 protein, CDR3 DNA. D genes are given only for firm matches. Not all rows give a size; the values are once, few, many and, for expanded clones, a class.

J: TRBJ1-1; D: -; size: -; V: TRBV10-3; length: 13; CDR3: CAISGRGGTEAFF; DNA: TGTGCCATCAGTGGCAGGGGAGGGACTGAAGCTTTCTTT
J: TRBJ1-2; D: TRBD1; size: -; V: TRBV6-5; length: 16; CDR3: CASSYSRTGQNYGYTF; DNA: TGTGCCAGCAGTTACTCGCGCACGGGACAGAACTATGGCTACACCTTC
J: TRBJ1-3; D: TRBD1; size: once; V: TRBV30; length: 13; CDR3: CAISDRGQGTIYF; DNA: TGTGCCATCTCGGACAGGGGGCAGGGCACCATATATTTT
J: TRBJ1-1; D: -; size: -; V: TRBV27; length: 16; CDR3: CASSLDSGFMNTEAFF; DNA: TGTGCCAGCAGTTTAGACTCGGGATTCATGAACACTGAAGCTTTCTTT
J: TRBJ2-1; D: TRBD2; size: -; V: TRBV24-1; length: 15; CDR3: CATSDPRTSANEQFF; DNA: TGTGCCACCAGTGATCCAAGGACTAGCGCCAATGAGCAGTTCTTC
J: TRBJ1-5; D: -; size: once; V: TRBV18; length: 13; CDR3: CASSQGLNQPQHF; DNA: TGTGCCAGCTCACAGGGGCTCAATCAGCCCCAGCATTTT
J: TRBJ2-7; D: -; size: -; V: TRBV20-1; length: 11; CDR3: CSAYREYEQYF; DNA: TGCAGTGCTTACAGGGAGTACGAGCAGTACTTC
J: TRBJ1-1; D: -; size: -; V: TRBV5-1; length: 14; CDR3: CASSFSGKNTEAFF; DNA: TGCGCCAGCAGCTTTAGCGGGAAGAACACTGAAGCTTTCTTT
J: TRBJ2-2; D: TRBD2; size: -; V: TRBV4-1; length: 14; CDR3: CASAGLAGTGELFF; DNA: TGCGCCAGCGCCGGATTAGCGGGCACCGGGGAGCTGTTTTTT
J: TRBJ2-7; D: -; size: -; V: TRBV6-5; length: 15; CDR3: CASSYLLAVPYEQYF; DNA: TGTGCCAGCAGTTACCTACTAGCAGTCCCCTACGAGCAGTACTTC
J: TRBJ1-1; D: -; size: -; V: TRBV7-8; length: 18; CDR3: CASSLVPRGLLIEVEAFF; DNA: TGTGCCAGCAGCTTAGTTCCCAGGGGTCTTTTAATCGAGGTTGAAGCTTTCTTT
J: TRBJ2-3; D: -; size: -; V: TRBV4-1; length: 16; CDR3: CASSQGTTLHTDTQYF; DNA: TGCGCCAGCAGCCAAGGGACTACCCTCCACACAGATACGCAGTATTTT
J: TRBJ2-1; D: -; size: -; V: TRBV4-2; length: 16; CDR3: CASSQEVSGPYNEQFF; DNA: TGTGCCAGCAGCCAAGAGGTTAGCGGCCCGTACAATGAGCAGTTCTTC
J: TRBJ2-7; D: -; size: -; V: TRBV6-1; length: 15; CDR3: CASSEGTTGRYEQYF; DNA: TGTGCCAGCAGTGAAGGGACGACAGGTCGCTACGAGCAGTACTTC
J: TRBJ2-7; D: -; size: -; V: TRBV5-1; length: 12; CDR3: CASSPPSYEQYF; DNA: TGCGCCAGCAGCCCCCCCAGTTACGAGCAGTACTTC
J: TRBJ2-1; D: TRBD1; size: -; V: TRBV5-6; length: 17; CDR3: CASSLEPTGQGLNEQFF; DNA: TGTGCCAGCAGCTTGGAGCCCACGGGACAGGGATTAAATGAGCAGTTCTTC
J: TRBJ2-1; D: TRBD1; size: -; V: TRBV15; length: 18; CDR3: CATSRDAPQGASSLEQFF; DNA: TGTGCCACCAGCAGAGATGCCCCTCAGGGGGCGAGTTCTTTGGAGCAGTTCTTC
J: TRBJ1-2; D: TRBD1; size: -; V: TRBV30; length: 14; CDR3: CAGWIGDRPHGYTF; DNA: TGTGCCGGATGGATAGGGGACAGGCCCCATGGCTACACCTTC
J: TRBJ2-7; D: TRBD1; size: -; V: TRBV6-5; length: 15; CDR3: CASKLRDRDSYEQYF; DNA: TGTGCCAGCAAACTCCGGGACAGGGACTCCTACGAGCAGTACTTC
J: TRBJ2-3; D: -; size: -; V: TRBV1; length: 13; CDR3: CTSSQPFRDTQYF; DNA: TGCACCAGCAGCCAACCCTTCCGGGATACGCAGTATTTT
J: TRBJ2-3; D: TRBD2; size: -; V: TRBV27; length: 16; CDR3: CASSQTSGGARDTQYF; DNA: TGTGCCAGCAGTCAAACTAGCGGGGGGGCCAGAGATACGCAGTATTTT
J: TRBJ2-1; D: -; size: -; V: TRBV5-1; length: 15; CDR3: CASSGGTANYNEQFF; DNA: TGCGCCAGCAGCGGAGGGACAGCAAACTACAATGAGCAGTTCTTC
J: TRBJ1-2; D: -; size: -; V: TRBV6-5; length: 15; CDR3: CASSYSPSANYGYTF; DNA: TGTGCCAGCAGTTACTCACCCAGCGCTAACTATGGCTACACCTTC
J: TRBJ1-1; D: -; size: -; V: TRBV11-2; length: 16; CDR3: CASSLDPDRMNTEAFF; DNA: TGTGCCAGCAGCTTAGATCCTGACAGAATGAACACTGAAGCTTTCTTT
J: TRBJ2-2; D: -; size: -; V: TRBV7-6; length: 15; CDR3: CASSLTQPGTGELFF; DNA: TGTGCCAGCAGCTTAACCCAGCCAGGGACCGGGGAGCTGTTTTTT
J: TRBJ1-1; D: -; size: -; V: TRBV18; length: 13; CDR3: CASSPPPGTEAFF; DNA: TGTGCCAGCTCACCCCCCCCGGGGACTGAAGCTTTCTTT
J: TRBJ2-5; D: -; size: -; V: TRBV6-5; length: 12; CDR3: CASSPFEETQYF; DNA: TGTGCCAGCAGTCCCTTTGAAGAGACCCAGTACTTC
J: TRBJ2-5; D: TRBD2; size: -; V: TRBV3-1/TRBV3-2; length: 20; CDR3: CASSQVAGGSGLYDQETQYF; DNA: TGTGCCAGCAGCCAAGTCGCCGGAGGTAGCGGGCTTTACGACCAAGAGACCCAGTACTTC
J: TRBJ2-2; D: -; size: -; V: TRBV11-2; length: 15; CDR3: CASSFSTGNTGELFF; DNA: TGTGCCAGCAGCTTCTCGACAGGGAACACCGGGGAGCTGTTTTTT
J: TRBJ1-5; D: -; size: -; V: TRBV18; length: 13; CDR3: CASSPAEGQPQHF; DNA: TGTGCCAGCTCACCCGCGGAGGGTCAGCCCCAGCATTTT
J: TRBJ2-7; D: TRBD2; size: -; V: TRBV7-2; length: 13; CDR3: CASSLTSGGEQYF; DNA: TGTGCCAGCAGCTTAACTAGCGGGGGGGAGCAGTACTTC
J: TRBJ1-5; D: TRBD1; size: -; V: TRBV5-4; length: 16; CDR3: CASSLDGAGGLSPQHF; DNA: TGTGCCAGCAGCTTGGACGGGGCAGGGGGCTTATCGCCCCAGCATTTT
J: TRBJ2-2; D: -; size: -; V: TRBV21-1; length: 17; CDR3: CASSKRRVGGFTGELFF; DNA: TGTGCCAGCAGCAAGAGGAGGGTGGGAGGTTTCACCGGGGAGCTGTTTTTT
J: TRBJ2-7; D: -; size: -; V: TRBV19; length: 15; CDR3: CASSIGRGLYYEQYF; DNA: TGTGCCAGTAGTATAGGAAGGGGACTTTACTACGAGCAGTACTTC
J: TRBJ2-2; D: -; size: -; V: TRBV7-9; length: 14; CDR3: CASRNSLNTGELFF; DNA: TGTGCCAGCAGGAATTCACTAAACACCGGGGAGCTGTTTTTT
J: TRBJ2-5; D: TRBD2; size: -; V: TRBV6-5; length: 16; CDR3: CASSSRLAGAGETQYF; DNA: TGTGCCAGCAGTTCAAGACTAGCGGGGGCGGGGGAGACCCAGTACTTC
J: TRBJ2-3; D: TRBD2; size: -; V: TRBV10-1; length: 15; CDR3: CASSVGLAGTDTQYF; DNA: TGCGCCAGCAGTGTGGGACTAGCGGGCACAGATACGCAGTATTTT
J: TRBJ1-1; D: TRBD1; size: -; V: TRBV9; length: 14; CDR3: CASSAGTANTEAFF; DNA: TGTGCCAGCAGCGCCGGGACAGCAAACACTGAAGCTTTCTTT
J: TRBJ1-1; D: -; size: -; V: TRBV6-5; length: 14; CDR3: CASSYAGGSTEAFF; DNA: TGTGCCAGCAGTTACGCCGGGGGGAGCACTGAAGCTTTCTTT
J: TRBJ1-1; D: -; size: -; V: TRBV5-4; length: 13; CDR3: CASSLERGHKAFF; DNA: TGTGCCAGCAGCTTGGAAAGGGGACACAAAGCTTTCTTT
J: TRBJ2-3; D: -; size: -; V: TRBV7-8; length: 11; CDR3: CASSFRDTQYF; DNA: TGTGCCAGCAGCTTCAGAGATACGCAGTATTTT
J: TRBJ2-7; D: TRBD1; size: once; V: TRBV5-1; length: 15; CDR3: CASRAPGTGSYEQYF; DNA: TGCGCCAGCAGGGCTCCGGGGACAGGAAGCTACGAGCAGTACTTC
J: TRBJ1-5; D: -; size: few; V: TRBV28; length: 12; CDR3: CASSLKNQPQHF; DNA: TGTGCCAGCAGCCTTAAAAATCAGCCCCAGCATTTT
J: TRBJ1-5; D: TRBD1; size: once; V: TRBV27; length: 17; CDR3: CASSPHHIQGGNQPQHF; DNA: TGTGCCAGCAGTCCTCACCACATCCAGGGGGGCAATCAGCCCCAGCATTTT
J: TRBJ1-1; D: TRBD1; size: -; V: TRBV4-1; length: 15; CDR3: CASSLTGGLDTEAFF; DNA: TGCGCCAGCAGCCTTACAGGGGGGTTGGACACTGAAGCTTTCTTT
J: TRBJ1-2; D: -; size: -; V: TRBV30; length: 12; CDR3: CAWTQLGDGYTF; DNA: TGTGCCTGGACCCAGCTCGGAGATGGCTACACCTTC
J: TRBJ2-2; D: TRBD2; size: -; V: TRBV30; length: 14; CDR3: CAWIAGAGTGELFF; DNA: TGTGCCTGGATAGCGGGGGCCGGGACCGGGGAGCTGTTTTTT
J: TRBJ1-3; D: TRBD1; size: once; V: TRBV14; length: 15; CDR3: CASSRQTGGRNTIYF; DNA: TGTGCCAGCAGCCGGCAAACAGGGGGCAGAAACACCATATATTTT
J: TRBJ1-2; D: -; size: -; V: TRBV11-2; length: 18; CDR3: CASIIPPLGLRGNYGYTF; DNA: TGTGCCAGCATCATTCCCCCTCTGGGACTTCGTGGGAACTATGGCTACACCTTC
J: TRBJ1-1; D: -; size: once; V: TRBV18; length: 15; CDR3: CASSPPSGWDTEAFF; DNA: TGTGCCAGCTCACCACCGTCCGGGTGGGACACTGAAGCTTTCTTT
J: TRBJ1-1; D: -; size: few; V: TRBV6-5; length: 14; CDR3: CASSSGIMNTEAFF; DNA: TGTGCCAGCAGTTCGGGGATCATGAACACTGAAGCTTTCTTT